This passage covers 16 T cell receptor beta chains from one sample sequenced in a study of cytomegalovirus exposure and HLA in healthy donors. 60 Vbeta and 13 Jbeta primers were used in PCR. Some clones are missing from TCRdb's copy, which holds only in-frame ones; the method was immunoSEQ multiplex PCR. The sample has 150,000 to 200,000 clones; around 80% are singletons. Sequenced sample: PBMCs. All receptors derive from a woman aged 25 to 39 in good health and CMV-seropositive.

V gene TRBV7-8 combines with J gene TRBJ2-2; 14 bases align to TRBD2. Losses at the gene ends were 0 bases for V and 5 bases for J; bases not matched to a gene: 8. The CDR3 is 19 amino acids. The germline V gene has CDR1 SGHVS and CDR2 FQNEAQ. CDR3 region: CASSLAAGLAGGYTGELFF. Here the CDR3 DNA reads TGTGCCAGCAGCTTAGCCGCCGGACTAGCGGGGGGATATACCGGGGAGCTGTTTTTT.

V usage is TRBV5-1 and J usage is TRBJ2-7; D not certain. V dropped 4 bases and J dropped 0 bases, with 11 bases sitting between them. The V gene's germline CDR1 is SGHRS and CDR2 YFSETQ. The CDR3 is 14 residues long. This CDR3 is CASSIGSSSYEQYF. CDR3 DNA sequence: TGCGCCAGCAGCATCGGTTCGTCCTCCTACGAGCAGTACTTC.

This clone was recorded a few times. The genes are TRBV2 and TRBJ1-6; D is unclear. The CDR3 runs to 14 residues. The germline V gene has CDR1 SNHLY and CDR2 FYNNEI. Trimming cost V 7 bases and J 6 bases, with 13 bases left between them. Here the CDR3 reads CASTSGQSNSPLHF. CDR3 in DNA: TGTGCCAGCACCTCTGGGCAGAGTAATTCACCCCTCCACTTT.

This chain joins TRBV4-1 and TRBJ1-2; no reliable D call. Trimming pared 0 bases from V and 8 bases from J, leaving 13 bases between. The germline CDR1 and CDR2 sequences are MGHRA and YSYEKL. This CDR3 has 14 residues. The CDR3 loop is CASSQETGRGGYTF. The CDR3 nucleotides are TGCGCCAGCAGCCAAGAGACTGGACGAGGGGGCTACACCTTC.

This chain links TRBV30 with TRBJ2-2, with 15 bases that match TRBD2. The germline V gene has CDR1 GTSNPN and CDR2 SVGIG (reference sequence). Trimming at V came to 5 bases and at J to 2 bases, leaving 9 bases not matched to a gene. This CDR3 has 18 amino acids. The CDR3 sequence: CAWLGTSGRRSNTGELFF. CDR3 bases: TGTGCCTGGCTCGGGACTAGCGGGAGGAGGTCCAACACCGGGGAGCTGTTTTTT.

This clone came up a few times. The rearrangement uses TRBV30 and TRBJ1-4, with 7 bases fitting TRBD1. V gave up 6 bases and J gave up 4 bases; unmatched junction bases: 2. The length of the CDR3 is 12 residues. Looked up from germline, CDR1 is GTSNPN and CDR2 is SVGIG (reference sequence). The CDR3 nucleotides are TGTGCCTGTGGACAGGATAATGAAAAACTGTTTTTT. Translating it yields CACGQDNEKLFF.

The V call is TRBV21-1, the J call TRBJ1-1. TRBV21-1 is a documented pseudogene. The CDR3 runs 15 residues. CDR3 residues: CASSPSRPRGPEAFF. For the CDR3, the DNA is TGTGCCAGCAGCCCCTCGAGGCCCCGAGGCCCTGAAGCTTTCTTT.

The rearrangement uses TRBV11-2 and TRBJ2-1; D may be TRBD2 (5 bases). Germline V gene lookup returns CDR1 SGHAT and CDR2 FQNNGV. This CDR3 region has 17 residues. The V end lost 1 base, the J end lost 0 bases, and 13 bases lay between the germline ends. The CDR3 DNA reads as TGTGCCAGCAGCTTAGGCGGAGCGGTTAGCTCCTACAATGAGCAGTTCTTC. It yields the protein CASSLGGAVSSYNEQFF.

The CDR3 sequence: CASSLLGTPKETQYF. As DNA, the CDR3 is TGCGCCAGCAGCTTGCTTGGGACACCAAAAGAGACCCAGTACTTC. The chain joins TRBV5-1 to TRBJ2-5; possibly TRBD1 for D (6 bases). The germline CDR1 and CDR2 sequences are SGHRS and YFSETQ. This CDR3 spans 15 amino acids. Trimming removed 1 base from V and 3 bases from J, with 13 bases in between.

The chain links TRBV10-3 to TRBJ2-1, with TRBD1 matching over 7 bases. This CDR3 is built from 16 residues. Germline trimming cut 4 bases from V and 7 bases from J; bases unmatched to any gene: 13. CDR1 and CDR2 (germline): ENHRY, SYGVKD. The CDR3 is CAISGPRQGLGNEQFF. CDR3 nucleotides: TGTGCCATCAGTGGCCCGCGACAGGGCCTGGGAAATGAGCAGTTCTTC.

The chain couples TRBV7-8 to TRBJ2-2, with 9 bases matching TRBD2. J was trimmed by 5 bases and V by 5 bases; bases with no gene match: 6. The CDR3 runs to 15 residues. In germline, CDR1 is SGHVS, CDR2 FQNEAQ. The CDR3 loop is CASSLVLAGTGELFF. The CDR3 DNA sequence: TGTGCCAGCAGCCTGGTCCTAGCGGGAACCGGGGAGCTGTTTTTT.

The rearrangement links TRBV23-1 to TRBJ2-5, with D possibly matching TRBD2 (5 bases). Being an ORF, TRBV23-1 has a function that is uncertain. V lost 3 bases to trimming and J lost 6 bases, with 14 bases between them. The CDR3 runs 14 residues. CDR3: CASSQSGCGKTQYF. CDR3 nucleotide sequence: TGCGCCAGCAGTCAGTCGGGATGTGGGAAGACCCAGTACTTC.

The chain is built from TRBV19 and TRBJ1-1; TRBD1 matches 7 bases. V lost 6 bases to trimming and J lost 5 bases; unmatched junction nucleotides: 6. Germline V gene data show CDR1 as LNHDA and CDR2 as SQIVND (reference sequence). There are 13 residues in the CDR3. The CDR3 region has the DNA TGTGCCAGTAGGGAGGGGGCTCGAACTGAAGCTTTCTTT. It encodes CASREGARTEAFF.

The J gene is TRBJ2-7, the V gene TRBV5-1, with unresolved D. Trimming removed 1 base from V and 0 bases from J, with 5 bases in between. Germline CDR1 reads SGHRS; CDR2 reads YFSETQ. The CDR3 is 13 amino acids. DNA for the CDR3: TGCGCCAGCAGCTTGCCAGACTCCTACGAGCAGTACTTC. This gives the protein CASSLPDSYEQYF.

The V gene is TRBV28, the J gene TRBJ1-2, with 7 bases fitting TRBD1. Unmatched junction bases numbered 8, after V lost 5 bases and J lost 2 bases. Germline CDR1 and CDR2: MDHEN and SYDVKM. The CDR3 has 15 residues. CDR3 nucleotide sequence: TGTGCCAGCAGTCCACCTTACAGGGGCAACTATGGCTACACCTTC. This codes for CASSPPYRGNYGYTF.

V and J are TRBV28 and TRBJ1-5; D may be TRBD1 (6 bases). V lost 5 bases, J lost 0 bases, and 11 bases lay in between. This CDR3 region has 15 residues. CDR1 is MDHEN, CDR2 SYDVKM, per germline. CDR3 sequence (DNA): TGTGCCAGCAGTCGGACAGCCCTTAGCAATCAGCCCCAGCATTTT. Protein product: CASSRTALSNQPQHF.